This T cell receptor (beta chain) was found in a study of shared clonotypes between healthy human individuals. Using immunoSEQ multiplex PCR, the repertoire was profiled, and TCRdb retains in-frame clones only, with some absent. The sample consists of more than 400,000 clones, about 96% of them appearing once. Germline V lookup: CDR1 MGHDK, CDR2 SYGVNS. Trimming shortened V by 3 bases and J by 5 bases, and 7 bases separated the two germline ends. The CDR3 runs to 13 residues. The sequenced sample was naive CD4+ T cells sorted from blood. Subset specified: CD45RA+ positively selected. The chain is built from TRBV25-1 and TRBJ2-2; possible D gene TRBD1, 6 bases. This sequence was found in a woman in her 30s in good health. This CDR3 reads CASSDQGTGELFF. CDR3 in DNA: TGTGCCAGCAGTGACCAGGGGACCGGGGAGCTGTTTTTT.